This T cell receptor beta chain comes out of a study of graft-versus-host responses after intestinal transplantation. In the case of this clone: Its target is not known.

The CDR3 covers 17 residues. Germline loops: CDR1 SGHVS, CDR2 FQNEAQ. V lost 0 bases to trimming and J lost 0 bases, with 15 bases between them. The repertoire was sequenced with immunoSEQ multiplex PCR; TCRdb's copy has only in-frame clones and lacks some. The sample lists about 90,000 clones; around 90% were seen once. The receptor comes from a human donor who was the organ donor for an intestinal transplant. The sample was unstimulated CD4+ T cells sorted from spleen or lymph node cells, taken before transplant. The rearrangement joins TRBV7-8 to TRBJ2-7; D is unclear. This CDR3 reads CASSLARTVQYSYEQYF. The CDR3 nucleotides read TGTGCCAGCAGCTTAGCGCGTACAGTTCAGTACTCCTACGAGCAGTACTTC.